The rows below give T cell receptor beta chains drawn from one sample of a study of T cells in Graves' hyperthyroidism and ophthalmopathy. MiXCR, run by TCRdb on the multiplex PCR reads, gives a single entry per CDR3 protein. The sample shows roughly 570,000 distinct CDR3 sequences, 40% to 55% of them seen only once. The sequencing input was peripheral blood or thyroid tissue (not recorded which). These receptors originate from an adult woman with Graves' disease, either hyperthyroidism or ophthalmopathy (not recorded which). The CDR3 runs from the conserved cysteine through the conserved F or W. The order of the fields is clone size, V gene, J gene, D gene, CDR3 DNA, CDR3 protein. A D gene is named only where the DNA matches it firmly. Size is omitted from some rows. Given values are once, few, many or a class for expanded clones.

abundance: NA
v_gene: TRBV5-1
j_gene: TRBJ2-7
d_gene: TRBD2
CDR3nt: TGCGCCAGCAGCTTGGTCGGGACTAGCGGAACCTACGAGCAGTACTTC
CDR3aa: CASSLVGTSGTYEQYF

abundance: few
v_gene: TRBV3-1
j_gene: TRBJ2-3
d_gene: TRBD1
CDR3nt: TGTGCCTCCCGTGGAGGGGGGCAGGGGGCGACAGATACGCAGTATTTT
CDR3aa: CASRGGGQGATDTQYF

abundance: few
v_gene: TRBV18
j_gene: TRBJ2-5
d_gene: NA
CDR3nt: TGTGCCAGCTCACCATCTCAGCGCCAAGAGACCCAGTACTTC
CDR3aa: CASSPSQRQETQYF

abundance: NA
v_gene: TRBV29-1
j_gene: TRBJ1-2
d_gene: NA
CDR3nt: TGCAGCAGCCCGGACACCTACTATGGCTACACCTTC
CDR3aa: CSSPDTYYGYTF

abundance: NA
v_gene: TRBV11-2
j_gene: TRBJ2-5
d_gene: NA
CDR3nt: TGTGCCAGCAACTTAGGTATAGCCTGGCGAGAGACCCAGTACTTC
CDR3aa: CASNLGIAWRETQYF

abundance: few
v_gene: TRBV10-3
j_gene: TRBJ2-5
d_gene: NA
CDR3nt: TGTGCCATCAGTGAGTCGTCACTAGGGCAAGAGACCCAGTACTTC
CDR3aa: CAISESSLGQETQYF

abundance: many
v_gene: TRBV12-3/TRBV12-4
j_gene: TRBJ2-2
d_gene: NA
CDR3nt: TGTGCCAGCAGGCCGATAACCGGGGAGCTGTTTTTT
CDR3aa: CASRPITGELFF

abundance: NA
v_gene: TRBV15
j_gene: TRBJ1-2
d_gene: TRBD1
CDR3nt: TGTGCCACCAGCAGACACACGTACTACCGGGACAGGAGTTCTGGCTACACCTTC
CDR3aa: CATSRHTYYRDRSSGYTF

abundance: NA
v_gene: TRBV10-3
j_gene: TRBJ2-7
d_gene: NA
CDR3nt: TGTGCCATCAGTGACTCTCGACAGAGGGTGGCCGGGCAGTACTTC
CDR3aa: CAISDSRQRVAGQYF

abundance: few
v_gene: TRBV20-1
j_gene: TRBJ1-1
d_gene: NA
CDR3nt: TGCAGTGCTATGACGGCGAACACTGAAGCTTTCTTT
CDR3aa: CSAMTANTEAFF

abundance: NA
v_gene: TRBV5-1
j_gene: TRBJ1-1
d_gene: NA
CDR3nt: TGCGCCAGCAGCATGCGGGACATATTTAGCGGCACTGAAGCTTTCTTT
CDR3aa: CASSMRDIFSGTEAFF

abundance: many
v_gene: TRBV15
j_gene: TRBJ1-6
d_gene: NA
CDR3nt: TGTGCCACCAGCAGAGCGGGGGTTAATTCACCCCTCCACTTT
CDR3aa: CATSRAGVNSPLHF

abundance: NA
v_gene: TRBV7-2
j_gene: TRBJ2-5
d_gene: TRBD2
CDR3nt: TGTGCCAGCAGCCCGTATAGCGGGAGACAAGAGACCCAGTACTTC
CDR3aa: CASSPYSGRQETQYF

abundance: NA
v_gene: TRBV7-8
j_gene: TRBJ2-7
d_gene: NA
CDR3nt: TGTGCCAGCAGCTTAGATTGGGGCTACGAGCAGTACTTC
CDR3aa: CASSLDWGYEQYF

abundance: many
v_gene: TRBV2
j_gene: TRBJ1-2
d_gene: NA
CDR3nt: TGTGCCAGCAGGGGGATACGAGACGGCTACACCTTC
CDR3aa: CASRGIRDGYTF

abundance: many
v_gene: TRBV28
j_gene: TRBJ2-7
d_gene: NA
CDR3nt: TGTGCCAGCAGTTTAGAAGGCGGATACTACGAGCAGTACTTC
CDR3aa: CASSLEGGYYEQYF

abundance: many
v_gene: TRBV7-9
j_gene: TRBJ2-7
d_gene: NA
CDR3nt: TGTGCCAGCAGCTCGGACAGACTTTACGAGCAGTACTTC
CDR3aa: CASSSDRLYEQYF

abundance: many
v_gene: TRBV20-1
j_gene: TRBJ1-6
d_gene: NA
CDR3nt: TGCAGTGCTAGGGGCCCCCGGGGTGATAATTCACCCCTCCACTTT
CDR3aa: CSARGPRGDNSPLHF

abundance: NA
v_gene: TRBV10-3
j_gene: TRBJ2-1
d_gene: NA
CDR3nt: TGTGCCATCAGTGAGACAGCGGCAGTCAATGAGCAGTTCTTC
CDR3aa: CAISETAAVNEQFF

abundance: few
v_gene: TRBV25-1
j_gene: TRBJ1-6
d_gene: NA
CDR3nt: TGTGCCAGCAGTGCGGGGGCCGTAAATTCACCCCTCCACTTT
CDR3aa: CASSAGAVNSPLHF

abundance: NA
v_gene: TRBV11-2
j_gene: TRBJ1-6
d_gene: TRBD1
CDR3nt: TGTGCCAGCAGCTGGGGACAGCGCTTTAGCTCCTATAATTCACCCCTCCGCTTT
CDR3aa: CASSWGQRFSSYNSPLRF

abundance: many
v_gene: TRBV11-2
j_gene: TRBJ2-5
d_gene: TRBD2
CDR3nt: TGTGCCAGCAGCTTAGGGGCGGGAGGCGGAGAGACCCAGTACTTC
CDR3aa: CASSLGAGGGETQYF

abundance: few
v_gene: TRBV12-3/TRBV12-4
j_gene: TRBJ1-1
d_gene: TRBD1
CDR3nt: TGTGCCAGCAGTTGGCCGGGACAGCTGAACACTGAAGCTTTCTTT
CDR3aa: CASSWPGQLNTEAFF

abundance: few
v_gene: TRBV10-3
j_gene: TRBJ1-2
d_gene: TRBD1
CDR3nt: TGTGCCATCAGTGCTTACGTTGGAGGGGGCGGAGGCTACACCTTC
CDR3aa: CAISAYVGGGGGYTF

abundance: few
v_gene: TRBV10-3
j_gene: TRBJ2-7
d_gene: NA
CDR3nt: TGTGCCATCAGCGACAATACCGCGCAGGAGGACGAGCAGTACTTC
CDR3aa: CAISDNTAQEDEQYF

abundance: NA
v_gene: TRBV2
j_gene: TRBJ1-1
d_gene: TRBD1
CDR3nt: TGTGCCAGCCGAATGGACAGGGGCATCCGGTACACTGAAGCTTTCTTT
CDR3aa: CASRMDRGIRYTEAFF

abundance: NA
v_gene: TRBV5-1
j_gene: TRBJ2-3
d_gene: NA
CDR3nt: TGCGCCAGCAGCTTGGCACCCACAGACACAGATACGCAGTATTTT
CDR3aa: CASSLAPTDTDTQYF

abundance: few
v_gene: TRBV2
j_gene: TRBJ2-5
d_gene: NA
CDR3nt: TGTGCCAGCAGTCGACAGGCCCTAGCTTTGGAGACCCAGTACTTC
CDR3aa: CASSRQALALETQYF

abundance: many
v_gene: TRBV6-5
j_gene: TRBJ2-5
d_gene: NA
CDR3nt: TGTGCCAGCAGTCGGGACTTACAAGAGACCCAGTACTTC
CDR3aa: CASSRDLQETQYF

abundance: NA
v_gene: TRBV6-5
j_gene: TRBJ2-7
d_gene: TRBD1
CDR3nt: TGTGCCAGCAGACTCGGACAGGGGGGGTCCTACGAGCAGTACTTC
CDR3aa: CASRLGQGGSYEQYF

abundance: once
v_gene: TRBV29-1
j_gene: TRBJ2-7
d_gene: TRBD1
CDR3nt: TGCAGCGTTTGTGGGACAGGCAATATCGAGCAGTACTTC
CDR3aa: CSVCGTGNIEQYF

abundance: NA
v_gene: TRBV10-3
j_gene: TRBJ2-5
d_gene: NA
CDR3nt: TGTGCCATCAGAAGAGCCCAGGGTTTC
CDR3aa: CAIRRAQGF

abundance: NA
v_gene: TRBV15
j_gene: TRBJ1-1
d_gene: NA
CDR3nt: TGTGCCACCAGCAGGGACCGGGACGGCACTGAAGCTTTCTTT
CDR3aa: CATSRDRDGTEAFF

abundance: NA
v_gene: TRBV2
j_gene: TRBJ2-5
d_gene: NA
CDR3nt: TGTGCCAGCAGTACCTCCAGCGGGACACAAGAGACCCAGTACTTC
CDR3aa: CASSTSSGTQETQYF

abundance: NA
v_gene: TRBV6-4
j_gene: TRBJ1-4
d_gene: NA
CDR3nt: TGTGCCAGCAGTGACGCAGCGGGGGGGGCTAATGAAAAACTGTTTTTT
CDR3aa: CASSDAAGGANEKLFF

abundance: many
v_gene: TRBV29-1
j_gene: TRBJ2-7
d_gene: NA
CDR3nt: TGCAGCGTTGAAGCGGGGACTCGCGAGCAGTACTTC
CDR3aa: CSVEAGTREQYF

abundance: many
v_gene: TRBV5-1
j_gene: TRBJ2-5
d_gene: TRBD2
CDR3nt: TGCGCCAGCAAATTAGCGGGACAAGAGACCCAGTACTTC
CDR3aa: CASKLAGQETQYF

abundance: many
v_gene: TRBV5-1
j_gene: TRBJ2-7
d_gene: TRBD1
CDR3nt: TGCGCCAGCAGCTTGAGGACAGGCACCTACGAGCAGTACTTC
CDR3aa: CASSLRTGTYEQYF

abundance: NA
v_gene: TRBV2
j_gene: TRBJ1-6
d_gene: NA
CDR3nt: TGTGCCACTCACAGGGTCGTCGTCGATCCCCTCCACTTT
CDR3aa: CATHRVVVDPLHF

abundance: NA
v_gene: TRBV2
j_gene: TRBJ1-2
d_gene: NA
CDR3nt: TGTGCCAGCAGTGAAGCGGAGCGCGACTATGGCTACACCTTC
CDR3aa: CASSEAERDYGYTF